Shown below are 7 T cell receptor beta chains from a single sample sequenced in a study of shared clonotypes between healthy human individuals (TCRdb year 2020). CD8 naive samples were obtained by positive selection for CCR7 among CD45RO-negative cells, yielding a CD45RA+CCR7+ population from which TemRA cells were excluded. The library was generated by the immunoSEQ multiplex PCR assay. TCRdb limited this immuneACCESS table to in-frame rearrangements with V and J called. A share of clones is missing; checked studies link under half to unresolved V genes, and the rest is unexplained. The sample yields 500,000 to 700,000 clones; roughly 95% were counted once. The ten biggest clones cover about 0.11% of the sample. Sequenced material: naive CD8+ T cells sorted from blood. The cell subset or site label for this specimen denotes: CD45RA+CCR7+. These receptor sequences come from a woman aged 25 to 39 in good health.

The chain uses TRBV19 and TRBJ2-3; no firm D call. V was pared by 8 bases and J by 1 base, with 7 bases between. The CDR3 loop spans 12 amino acids. Germline V gene lookup returns CDR1 LNHDA and CDR2 SQIVND (reference sequence). The CDR3 DNA sequence: TGTGCCAGTGACGACGGCACAGATACGCAGTATTTT. Its protein is CASDDGTDTQYF. Full variable domain (missing parts from reference TRBV19 and TRBJ2-3): DGGITQSPKYLFRKEGQNVTLSCEQNLNHDAMYWYRQDPGQGLRLIYYSQIVNDFQKGDIAEGYSVSREKKESFPLTVTSAQKNPTAFYLCASDDGTDTQYFGPGTRLTVL.

This chain joins TRBV14 and TRBJ2-5, with D perhaps matching TRBD2 (5 bases). Germline CDR1 reads SGHDN; CDR2 reads FVKESK. V dropped 4 bases and J dropped 11 bases, with 17 bases sitting between them. The CDR3 runs to 13 residues. CDR3 in amino acids: CASSRTVTWEQYF. The CDR3 DNA is TGTGCCAGCAGCCGGACGGTGACCTGGGAGCAGTACTTC.

The chain combines TRBV5-1 with TRBJ1-1; D gene uncertain. The CDR3 sequence is 13 residues long. Trimming pared 5 bases from V and 4 bases from J, leaving 12 bases between. Germline lookup yields CDR1 SGHRS and CDR2 YFSETQ. This chain's CDR3 is CASRSLDGTEAFF. The CDR3, as DNA: TGCGCCAGCAGGTCTTTGGATGGCACTGAAGCTTTCTTT.

This rearrangement joins TRBV6-1 to TRBJ2-1; no clear D. Germline CDR1 MNHNS, CDR2 SASEGT. The CDR3 extends over 16 amino acids. Trimming took off 0 bases at V and 7 bases at J, with 16 bases between the two ends. This chain's CDR3 is CASSEATALERNEQFF. The CDR3 coding sequence is TGTGCCAGCAGTGAAGCAACCGCCCTGGAGAGGAATGAGCAGTTCTTC.

The V gene is TRBV6-7, the J gene TRBJ1-5, with D tentatively TRBD1 (5 bases). TRBV6-7 is reported as an ORF; its role is uncertain. CDR3 length equals 17 residues. Trimming shortened V by 0 bases and J by 0 bases, and 12 bases separated the two germline ends. The CDR3 is CASSYSKGPLSNQPQHF. DNA for the CDR3: TGTGCCAGCAGTTACTCGAAGGGACCCCTTAGCAATCAGCCCCAGCATTTT.

The rearrangement links TRBV27 to TRBJ2-1; the D gene is possibly TRBD2 (6 bases). The CDR3 totals 14 residues. In germline, CDR1 is MNHEY, CDR2 SMNVEV (reference sequence). V lost 7 bases to trimming and J lost 7 bases, with 17 bases between them. The CDR3 sequence: CASTPAGSGNEQFF. For the CDR3, the DNA is TGTGCCAGCACCCCCGCCGGGAGTGGAAATGAGCAGTTCTTC.

The chain employs TRBV27 and TRBJ2-2, with 8 bases aligning to TRBD2. CDR1 MNHEY and CDR2 SMNVEV come from the germline V gene (reference sequence). With V trimmed by 0 bases and J by 5 bases, 2 bases remained unmatched. The CDR3 is 15 amino acids. CDR3: CASSLSAGGTGELFF. The CDR3 DNA follows: TGTGCCAGCAGTTTATCCGCGGGAGGAACCGGGGAGCTGTTTTTT.